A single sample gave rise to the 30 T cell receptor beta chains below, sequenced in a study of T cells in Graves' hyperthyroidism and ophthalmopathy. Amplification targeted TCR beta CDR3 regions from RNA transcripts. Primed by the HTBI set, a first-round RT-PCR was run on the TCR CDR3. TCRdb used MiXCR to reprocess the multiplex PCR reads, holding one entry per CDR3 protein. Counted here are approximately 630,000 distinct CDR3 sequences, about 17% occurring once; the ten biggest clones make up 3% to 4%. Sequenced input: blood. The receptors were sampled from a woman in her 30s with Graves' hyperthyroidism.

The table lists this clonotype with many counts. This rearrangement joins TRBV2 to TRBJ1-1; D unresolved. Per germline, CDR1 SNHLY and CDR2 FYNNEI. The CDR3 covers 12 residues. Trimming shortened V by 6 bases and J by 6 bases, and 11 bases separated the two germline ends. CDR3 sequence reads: CASSYLTSEAFF. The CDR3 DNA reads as TGTGCCAGCAGCTACCTAACGTCTGAAGCTTTCTTT.

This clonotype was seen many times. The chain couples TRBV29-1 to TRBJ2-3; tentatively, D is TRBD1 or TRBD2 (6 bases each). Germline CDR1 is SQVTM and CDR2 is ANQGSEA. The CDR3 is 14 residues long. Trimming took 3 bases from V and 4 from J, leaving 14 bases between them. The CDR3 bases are TGCAGCGTTGACGTAGGGGGGCGCGCAGATACGCAGTATTTT. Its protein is CSVDVGGRADTQYF.

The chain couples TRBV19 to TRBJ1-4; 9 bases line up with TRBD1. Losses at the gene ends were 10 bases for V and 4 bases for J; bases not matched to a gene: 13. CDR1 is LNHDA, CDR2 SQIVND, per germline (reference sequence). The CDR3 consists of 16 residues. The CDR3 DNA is TGTGCCACTAGCGGACAGGGGAAGAGTGGTAATGAAAAACTGTTTTTT. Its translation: CATSGQGKSGNEKLFF.

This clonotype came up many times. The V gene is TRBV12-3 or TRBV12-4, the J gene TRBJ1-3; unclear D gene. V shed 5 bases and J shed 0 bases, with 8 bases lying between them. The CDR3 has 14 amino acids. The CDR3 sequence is CASSDEFSGNTIYF. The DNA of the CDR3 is TGTGCCAGCAGTGATGAGTTCTCTGGAAACACCATATATTTT.

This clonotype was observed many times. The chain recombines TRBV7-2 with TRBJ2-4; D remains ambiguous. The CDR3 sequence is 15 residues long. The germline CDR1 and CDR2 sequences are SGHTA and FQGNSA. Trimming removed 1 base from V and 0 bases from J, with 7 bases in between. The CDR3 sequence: CASSLEYLAKNIQYF. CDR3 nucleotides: TGTGCCAGCAGCTTAGAATACCTAGCCAAAAACATTCAGTACTTC.

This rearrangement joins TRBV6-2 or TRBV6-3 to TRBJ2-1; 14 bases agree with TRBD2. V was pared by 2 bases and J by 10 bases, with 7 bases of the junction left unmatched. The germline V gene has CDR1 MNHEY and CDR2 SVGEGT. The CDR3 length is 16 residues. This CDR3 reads CASSYGGLAGGREQFF. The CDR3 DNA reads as TGTGCCAGCAGTTACGGAGGACTAGCGGGAGGACGAGAGCAGTTCTTC.

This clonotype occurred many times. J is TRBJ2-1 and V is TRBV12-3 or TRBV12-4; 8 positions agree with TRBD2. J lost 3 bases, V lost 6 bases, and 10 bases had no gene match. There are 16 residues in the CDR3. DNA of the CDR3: TGTGCCAGCAGGCCTATGACTAGCGACCTCTACAATGAGCAGTTCTTC. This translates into CASRPMTSDLYNEQFF.

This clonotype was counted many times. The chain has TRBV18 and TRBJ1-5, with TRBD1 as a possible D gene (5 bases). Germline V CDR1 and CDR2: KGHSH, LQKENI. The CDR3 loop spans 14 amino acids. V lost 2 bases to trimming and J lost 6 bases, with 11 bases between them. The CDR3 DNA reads TGTGCCAGCTCACCATCGGCAGGGCTTCAGCCCCAGCATTTT. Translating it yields CASSPSAGLQPQHF.

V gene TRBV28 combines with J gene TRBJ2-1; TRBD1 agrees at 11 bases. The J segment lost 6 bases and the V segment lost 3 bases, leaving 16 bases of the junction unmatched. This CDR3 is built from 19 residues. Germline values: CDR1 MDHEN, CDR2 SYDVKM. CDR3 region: CASSFRTGGAGGPRNEQFF. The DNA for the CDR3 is TGTGCCAGCAGTTTCCGGACAGGGGGCGCGGGAGGGCCCCGCAATGAGCAGTTCTTC.

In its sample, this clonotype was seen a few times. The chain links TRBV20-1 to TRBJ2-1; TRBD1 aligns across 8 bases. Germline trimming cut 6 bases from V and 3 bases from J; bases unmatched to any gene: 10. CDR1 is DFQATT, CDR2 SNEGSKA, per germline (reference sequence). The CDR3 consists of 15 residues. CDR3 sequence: CSAHSRDRSYNEQFF. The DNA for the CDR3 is TGCAGTGCCCATAGCCGGGACAGGAGCTACAATGAGCAGTTCTTC.

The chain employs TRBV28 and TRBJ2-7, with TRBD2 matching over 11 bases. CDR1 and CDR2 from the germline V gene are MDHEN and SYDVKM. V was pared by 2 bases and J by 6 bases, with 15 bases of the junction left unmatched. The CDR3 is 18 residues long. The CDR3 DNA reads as TGTGCCAGCAGTTTAATAGGAGTAGCGGGAGGGATTTCGGGCGAGCAGTACTTC. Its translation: CASSLIGVAGGISGEQYF.

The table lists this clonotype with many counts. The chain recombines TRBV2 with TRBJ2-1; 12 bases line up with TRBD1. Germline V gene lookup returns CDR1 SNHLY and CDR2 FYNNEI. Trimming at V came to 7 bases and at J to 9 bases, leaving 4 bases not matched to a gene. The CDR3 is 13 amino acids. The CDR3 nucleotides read TGTGCCAGCAAGGGACAGGGGGCCAGTGAGCAGTTCTTC. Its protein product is CASKGQGASEQFF.

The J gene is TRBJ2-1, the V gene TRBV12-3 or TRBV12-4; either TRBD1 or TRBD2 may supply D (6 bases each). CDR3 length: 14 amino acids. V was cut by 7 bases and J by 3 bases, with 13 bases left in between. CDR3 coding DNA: TGTGCCAGCATCTGGGGGGCTCTCTACAATGAGCAGTTCTTC. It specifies CASIWGALYNEQFF.

Here the CDR3 reads CASSLPGGRATGELFF. CDR3 nucleotides: TGCGCCAGCAGCTTGCCTGGGGGACGGGCCACCGGGGAGCTGTTTTTT. The chain links TRBV5-1 to TRBJ2-2; possibly TRBD1 or TRBD2 for D (5 bases each). With 1 base removed from V and 4 bases from J, the gap between germline ends came to 14 bases. The CDR3 totals 16 residues. The germline gives CDR1 SGHRS, CDR2 YFSETQ.

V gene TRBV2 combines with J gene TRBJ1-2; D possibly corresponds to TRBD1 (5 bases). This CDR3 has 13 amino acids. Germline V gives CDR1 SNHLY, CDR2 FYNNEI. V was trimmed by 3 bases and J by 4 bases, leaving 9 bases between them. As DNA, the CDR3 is TGTGCCAGCAGTGAGGGGGGGATCTATGGCTACACCTTC. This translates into CASSEGGIYGYTF.

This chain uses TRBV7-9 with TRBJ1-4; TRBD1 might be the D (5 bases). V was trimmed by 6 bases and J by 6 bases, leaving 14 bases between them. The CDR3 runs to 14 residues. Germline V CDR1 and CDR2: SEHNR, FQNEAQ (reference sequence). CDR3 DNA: TGTGCCAGCAGTTTATTGGGGCAACATGAAAAACTGTTTTTT. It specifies CASSLLGQHEKLFF. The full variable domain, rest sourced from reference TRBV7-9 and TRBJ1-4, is DTGVSQNPRHKITKRGQNVTFRCDPISEHNRLYWYRQTLGQGPEFLTYFQNEAQLEKSRLLSDRFSAERPKGSFSTLEIQRTEQGDSAMYLCASSLLGQHEKLFFGSGTQLSVL.

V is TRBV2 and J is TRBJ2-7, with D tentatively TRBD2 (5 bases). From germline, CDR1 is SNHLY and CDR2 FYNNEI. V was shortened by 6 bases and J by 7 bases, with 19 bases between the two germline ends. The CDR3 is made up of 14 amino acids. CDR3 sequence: CASRPGIISGEQYF. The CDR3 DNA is TGTGCCAGCAGACCGGGCATAATTTCGGGAGAGCAGTACTTC.

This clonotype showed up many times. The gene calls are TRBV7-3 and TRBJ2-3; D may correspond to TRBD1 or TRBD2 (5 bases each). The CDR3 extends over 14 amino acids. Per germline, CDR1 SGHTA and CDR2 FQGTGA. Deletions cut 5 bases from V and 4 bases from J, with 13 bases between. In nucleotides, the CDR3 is TGTGCCAGCAGCCGGCGACCGGGACCAGATACGCAGTATTTT. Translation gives CASSRRPGPDTQYF. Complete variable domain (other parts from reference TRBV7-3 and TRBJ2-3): GAGVSQTPSNKVTEKGKYVELRCDPISGHTALYWYRQSLGQGPEFLIYFQGTGAADDSGLPNDRFFAVRPEGSVSTLKIQRTERGDSAVYLCASSRRPGPDTQYFGPGTRLTVL.

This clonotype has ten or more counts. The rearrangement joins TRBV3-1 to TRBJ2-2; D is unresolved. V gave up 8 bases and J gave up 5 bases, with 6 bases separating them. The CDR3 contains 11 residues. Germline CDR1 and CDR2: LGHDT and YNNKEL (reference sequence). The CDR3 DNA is TGTGCCAGCGCAGGAACCGGGGAGCTGTTTTTT. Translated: CASAGTGELFF.

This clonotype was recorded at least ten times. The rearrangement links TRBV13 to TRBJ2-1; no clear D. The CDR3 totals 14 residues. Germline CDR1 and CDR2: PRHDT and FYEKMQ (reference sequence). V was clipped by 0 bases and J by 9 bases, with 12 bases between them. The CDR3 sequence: CASSLGGSPSEQFF. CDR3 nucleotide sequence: TGTGCCAGCAGCTTAGGGGGTAGCCCCAGTGAGCAGTTCTTC.

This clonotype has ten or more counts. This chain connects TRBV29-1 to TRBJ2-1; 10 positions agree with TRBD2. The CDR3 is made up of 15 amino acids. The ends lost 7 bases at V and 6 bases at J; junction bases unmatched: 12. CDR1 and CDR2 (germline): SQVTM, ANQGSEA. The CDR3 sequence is CSALKLAGGRNEQFF. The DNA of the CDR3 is TGCAGCGCCCTAAAATTAGCGGGAGGCCGCAATGAGCAGTTCTTC.

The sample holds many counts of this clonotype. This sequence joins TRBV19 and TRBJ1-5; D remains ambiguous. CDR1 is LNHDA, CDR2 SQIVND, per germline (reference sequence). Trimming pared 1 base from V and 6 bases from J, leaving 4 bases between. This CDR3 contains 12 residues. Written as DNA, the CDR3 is TGTGCCAGTAGTATAGGTGGTCAGCCCCAGCATTTT. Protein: CASSIGGQPQHF.

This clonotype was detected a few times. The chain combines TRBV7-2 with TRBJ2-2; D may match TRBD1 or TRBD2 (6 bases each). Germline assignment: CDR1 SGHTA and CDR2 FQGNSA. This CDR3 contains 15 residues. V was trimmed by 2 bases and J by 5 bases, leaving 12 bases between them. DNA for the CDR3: TGTGCCAGCAGCTTATGGAGGGGGATTACCGGGGAGCTGTTTTTT. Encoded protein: CASSLWRGITGELFF.

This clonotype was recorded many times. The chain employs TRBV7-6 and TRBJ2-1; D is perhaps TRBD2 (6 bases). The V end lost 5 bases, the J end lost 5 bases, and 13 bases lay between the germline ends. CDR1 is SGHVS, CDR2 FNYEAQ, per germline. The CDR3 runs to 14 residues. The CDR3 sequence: CASSRTIPHNEQFF. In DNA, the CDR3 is TGTGCCAGCAGCCGGACTATCCCTCACAATGAGCAGTTCTTC.

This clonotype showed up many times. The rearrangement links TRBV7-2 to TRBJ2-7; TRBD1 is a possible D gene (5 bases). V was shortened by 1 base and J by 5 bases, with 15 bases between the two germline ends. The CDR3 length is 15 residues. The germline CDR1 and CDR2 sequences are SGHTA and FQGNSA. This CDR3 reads CASSLGAGSDHEQYF. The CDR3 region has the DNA TGTGCCAGCAGCTTAGGGGCAGGGTCGGACCACGAGCAGTACTTC.

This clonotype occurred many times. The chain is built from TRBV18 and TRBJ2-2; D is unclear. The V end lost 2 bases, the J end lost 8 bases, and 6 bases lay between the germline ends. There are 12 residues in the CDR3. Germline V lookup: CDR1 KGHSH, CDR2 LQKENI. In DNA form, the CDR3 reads TGTGCCAGCTCACCAGTGGCGGGGGAGCTGTTTTTT. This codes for CASSPVAGELFF. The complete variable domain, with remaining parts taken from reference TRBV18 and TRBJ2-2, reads NAGVMQNPRHLVRRRGQEARLRCSPMKGHSHVYWYRQLPEEGLKFMVYLQKENIIDESGMPKERFSAEFPKEGPSILRIQQVVRGDSAAYFCASSPVAGELFFGEGSRLTVL.

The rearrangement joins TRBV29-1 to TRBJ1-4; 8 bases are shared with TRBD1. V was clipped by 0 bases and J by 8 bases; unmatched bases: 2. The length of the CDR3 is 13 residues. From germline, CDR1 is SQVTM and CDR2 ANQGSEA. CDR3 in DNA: TGCAGCGTTGAAGACAGGGGGCGGGAAAAACTGTTTTTT. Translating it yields CSVEDRGREKLFF.

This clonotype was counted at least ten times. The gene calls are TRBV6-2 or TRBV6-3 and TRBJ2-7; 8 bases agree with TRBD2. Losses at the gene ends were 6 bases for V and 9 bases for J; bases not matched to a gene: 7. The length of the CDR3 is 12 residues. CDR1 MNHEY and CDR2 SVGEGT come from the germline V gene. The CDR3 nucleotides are TGTGCCAGCAGGCCGACTAGCGCAGCGCAGTACTTC. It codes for CASRPTSAAQYF.

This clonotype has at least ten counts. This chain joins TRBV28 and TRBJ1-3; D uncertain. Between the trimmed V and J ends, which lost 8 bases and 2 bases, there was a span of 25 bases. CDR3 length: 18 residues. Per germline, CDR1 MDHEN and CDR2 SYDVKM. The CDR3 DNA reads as TGTGCCAGCCACCCTTTGGAGACCCGCGGCAGAGCTGGAAACACCATATATTTT. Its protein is CASHPLETRGRAGNTIYF.

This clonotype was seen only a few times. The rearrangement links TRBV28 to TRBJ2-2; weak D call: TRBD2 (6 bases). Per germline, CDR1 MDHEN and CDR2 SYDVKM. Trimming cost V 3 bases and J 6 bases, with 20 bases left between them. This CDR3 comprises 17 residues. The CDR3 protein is CASSFPPEGRLSGELFF. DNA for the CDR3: TGTGCCAGCAGTTTCCCCCCGGAGGGACGGTTGTCCGGGGAGCTGTTTTTT.